Listed below are T cell receptor beta chains from one sample, sequenced in a study of blood T cell repertoires in COVID-19. Only in-frame clones appear in the TCRdb table, and some are missing; sequencing was by immunoSEQ multiplex PCR. The data contain some 100,000 clones, 86% of them singletons. Material for sequencing was PBMCs or T cells enriched from blood (not recorded which). The receptor set was obtained from a woman aged 45-60 years who had recovered from COVID-19. Both conserved end residues are trimmed from each CDR3.

TRBV3-1/TRBV3-2,TRBJ1-3,ASSPGQGRNTIY
TRBV30,TRBJ1-1,AWGWGAEAF
TRBV2,TRBJ1-2,ARTAKQADGYT
TRBV27,TRBJ1-1,ASSFSGFARETEAF
TRBV5-1,TRBJ2-1,ASSLAGLAGNNEQF
TRBV27,TRBJ2-1,ASRRGAYNEQF
TRBV19,TRBJ1-2,ASRDRTYGYT
TRBV27,TRBJ1-1,ASRLQGVRTEAF
TRBV5-6,TRBJ2-4,ASSSRGGAGRAKNIQY
TRBV5-1,TRBJ1-4,ASSPPGFSEKLF
TRBV6-5,TRBJ1-1,ASSPGSGNTEAF
TRBV5-1,TRBJ1-1,ASTGAKTF
TRBV10-1,TRBJ1-1,ASSESGDTEAF
TRBV19,TRBJ2-1,ASSISGGAYEQF
TRBV6-4,TRBJ1-2,ASSPEANYGYT
TRBV13,TRBJ2-1,ASSPMWGELRVSEQF
TRBV2,TRBJ2-3,ASEPRQIPSTDTQY
TRBV2,TRBJ1-5,ASSGDRASNQPQH
TRBV27,TRBJ2-3,ASSPDYRDGTQY
TRBV9,TRBJ1-2,ASSVGTGLYGYT
TRBV2,TRBJ1-1,ASSESRGGTEAF
TRBV5-1,TRBJ2-1,ASSVNNEQF
TRBV24-1,TRBJ1-2,ATSDGQGALDGYT
TRBV7-2,TRBJ1-4,ASSLEGTGHEKLF
TRBV9,TRBJ1-1,ASSPQTANTEAF
TRBV28,TRBJ2-7,ASGRGEQY
TRBV28,TRBJ2-5,ASSLNEGGETQY
TRBV7-9,TRBJ1-1,ASSLELRVNTEAF
TRBV5-1,TRBJ2-5,ASSAGQGQETQY
TRBV28,TRBJ2-7,ASIRSPYEQY
TRBV11-1,TRBJ1-2,ASSFGQGAHGYT
TRBV7-9,TRBJ2-2,ASSTFRGGETGELF
TRBV3-1/TRBV3-2,TRBJ1-1,ASSQAGHAF
TRBV7-6,TRBJ1-1,ASSLHPRETGTEAF
TRBV19,TRBJ1-1,ASIETGAGSTEAF
TRBV10-3,TRBJ2-7,AISTLQGDTGQQY
TRBV27,TRBJ1-1,ASSLSNWNTEAF
TRBV6-5,TRBJ1-1,ASSSGGLNTEAF
TRBV9,TRBJ1-2,ASSVVTASYGYT
TRBV6-2/TRBV6-3,TRBJ1-6,ASSAPSPLH
TRBV6-5,TRBJ2-1,ASKFTTTPF
TRBV27,TRBJ2-2,ASSLNTGELF
TRBV28,TRBJ1-5,ASSSDPRGYSNQPQH
TRBV28,TRBJ2-1,ASQNRDINEQF
TRBV6-5,TRBJ2-7,ASSMAGEQY